The entry that follows covers one TCR beta chain sequence. Measured with immunoSEQ multiplex PCR; TCRdb has only the in-frame clones, and not every one. The sample lists about 310,000 clones, 75% to 90% occurring once. The study drew participants aged 18 to 89 years from 20 to 30 US areas. Cohort assignment relied on participant-reported clinical history. The sample is drawn from a study of blood T cell repertoires in COVID-19. Study context: The United States, Italy and Spain were the sources of the acute and convalescent COVID-19 samples. The analysed material was cDNA or gDNA that came from T cells, B-cell-depleted T cells, or PBMCs.

The J segment lost 5 bases and the V segment lost 4 bases, leaving 14 bases of the junction unmatched. The CDR3 is 17 residues long. CDR1 is SGHRS, CDR2 YFSETQ, per germline. Specimen: PBMCs or T cells enriched from blood (not recorded which). The chain employs TRBV5-1 and TRBJ1-1; 10 positions match TRBD1. The TCR was taken from a man aged 30 to 45 who had recovered from COVID-19. The DNA for the CDR3 is TGCGCCAGCAGCCCAGTTCGACAGGGGGCTGGGGGAACTGAAGCTTTCTTT. It is translated as CASSPVRQGAGGTEAFF.